These T cell receptor beta chains were read from a single sample in a study of T cells in Graves' hyperthyroidism and ophthalmopathy. TCRdb re-called the multiplex PCR reads through MiXCR, storing one row per CDR3 protein. The sample contains about 690,000 distinct CDR3 sequences, 15% to 20% of which appear only once. The source material was blood. The receptors stem from a man aged 45-65 years with Graves' hyperthyroidism. The conserved cysteine and the conserved F or W are not part of the CDR3 here. The order of the fields is CDR3 protein, clone size, J gene, V gene. Size is stated for part of the rows, as once, few or many counts, or as a class when the clone is expanded.

cdr3_aa: SVLLRVAF; clone_size: few; j_call: TRBJ1-1; v_call: TRBV29-1
cdr3_aa: ASSAGTGGTQY; clone_size: -; j_call: TRBJ2-3; v_call: TRBV10-1
cdr3_aa: ASSHLDRVTGELF; clone_size: -; j_call: TRBJ2-2; v_call: TRBV4-1
cdr3_aa: ASSQDGGALTNEKLF; clone_size: -; j_call: TRBJ1-4; v_call: TRBV11-2
cdr3_aa: AISETGLENTIY; clone_size: many; j_call: TRBJ1-3; v_call: TRBV10-3
cdr3_aa: ASSLTGVPETQY; clone_size: many; j_call: TRBJ2-5; v_call: TRBV5-6
cdr3_aa: AWGGTSAYNEQF; clone_size: many; j_call: TRBJ2-1; v_call: TRBV30
cdr3_aa: ASSYPADSGNTIY; clone_size: -; j_call: TRBJ1-3; v_call: TRBV7-9
cdr3_aa: ASSLGAFSNQPQH; clone_size: few; j_call: TRBJ1-5; v_call: TRBV19
cdr3_aa: ASNRGREPQH; clone_size: many; j_call: TRBJ1-5; v_call: TRBV2
cdr3_aa: SVVTSGSWNEQF; clone_size: few; j_call: TRBJ2-1; v_call: TRBV29-1
cdr3_aa: AISETRGTPYEQY; clone_size: -; j_call: TRBJ2-7; v_call: TRBV10-3
cdr3_aa: ASSVAGLGSTDTQY; clone_size: many; j_call: TRBJ2-3; v_call: TRBV5-6
cdr3_aa: ASSQDLEAPEAF; clone_size: few; j_call: TRBJ1-1; v_call: TRBV4-1
cdr3_aa: ASSPGFGGRETQY; clone_size: many; j_call: TRBJ2-5; v_call: TRBV5-4
cdr3_aa: ASSFSGRLGNEQF; clone_size: many; j_call: TRBJ2-1; v_call: TRBV27
cdr3_aa: ASSLISGRVEELF; clone_size: -; j_call: TRBJ2-2; v_call: TRBV28
cdr3_aa: ASSVDRTTANEQF; clone_size: -; j_call: TRBJ2-1; v_call: TRBV9
cdr3_aa: ASSPSDRGDHGQF; clone_size: -; j_call: TRBJ2-1; v_call: TRBV6-1
cdr3_aa: ASSMGGARVETQY; clone_size: many; j_call: TRBJ2-5; v_call: TRBV19
cdr3_aa: ASSPLGGSSTDTQY; clone_size: few; j_call: TRBJ2-3; v_call: TRBV7-3
cdr3_aa: ASSLEASGFFNEQF; clone_size: many; j_call: TRBJ2-1; v_call: TRBV7-8
cdr3_aa: ASSFSGAPQPQH; clone_size: -; j_call: TRBJ1-5; v_call: TRBV7-9
cdr3_aa: ATSVQDINTGELF; clone_size: many; j_call: TRBJ2-2; v_call: TRBV10-3
cdr3_aa: ASSSSIAGVVDTQY; clone_size: many; j_call: TRBJ2-3; v_call: TRBV7-2
cdr3_aa: ASSFRDRGHGYT; clone_size: many; j_call: TRBJ1-2; v_call: TRBV27
cdr3_aa: ASRKMGPEQY; clone_size: few; j_call: TRBJ2-7; v_call: TRBV13
cdr3_aa: ASIRPRLAGGPGTGELF; clone_size: -; j_call: TRBJ2-2; v_call: TRBV7-9
cdr3_aa: SAPPASSYNEQF; clone_size: many; j_call: TRBJ2-1; v_call: TRBV20-1
cdr3_aa: ASSVERNTGELF; clone_size: few; j_call: TRBJ2-2; v_call: TRBV2
cdr3_aa: DTRDRTSTDTQY; clone_size: -; j_call: TRBJ2-3; v_call: TRBV24-1
cdr3_aa: AIRDSNYNEQF; clone_size: -; j_call: TRBJ2-1; v_call: TRBV10-3
cdr3_aa: ASSDPSGSIYEQY; clone_size: many; j_call: TRBJ2-7; v_call: TRBV10-2
cdr3_aa: ASSRREDEKLF; clone_size: many; j_call: TRBJ1-4; v_call: TRBV2
cdr3_aa: ASSESLAGYEQY; clone_size: few; j_call: TRBJ2-7; v_call: TRBV10-1
cdr3_aa: ASSEKVYREIYNSPLH; clone_size: -; j_call: TRBJ1-6; v_call: TRBV11-2
cdr3_aa: ASDSSRTSYEQY; clone_size: -; j_call: TRBJ2-7; v_call: TRBV12-5
cdr3_aa: SARRTSGANEQF; clone_size: few; j_call: TRBJ2-1; v_call: TRBV20-1
cdr3_aa: AISVAGTSGNNEQF; clone_size: many; j_call: TRBJ2-1; v_call: TRBV10-3
cdr3_aa: ASSGRWVNEKLF; clone_size: many; j_call: TRBJ1-4; v_call: TRBV11-2
cdr3_aa: AIGASYEQY; clone_size: few; j_call: TRBJ2-7; v_call: TRBV10-3
cdr3_aa: ASSLRVSRQF; clone_size: few; j_call: TRBJ2-1; v_call: TRBV7-2
cdr3_aa: ASSSAQGYTEAF; clone_size: many; j_call: TRBJ1-1; v_call: TRBV6-1
cdr3_aa: AGGSNEKLF; clone_size: many; j_call: TRBJ1-4; v_call: TRBV28
cdr3_aa: ASRPGREDYGYT; clone_size: many; j_call: TRBJ1-2; v_call: TRBV6-1
cdr3_aa: ASSLRTSGRSVEQS; clone_size: -; j_call: TRBJ2-1; v_call: TRBV18
cdr3_aa: ASSPPEAGRREQY; clone_size: many; j_call: TRBJ2-7; v_call: TRBV7-9
cdr3_aa: ASSLEGRGKPLETQY; clone_size: -; j_call: TRBJ2-5; v_call: TRBV5-1
cdr3_aa: ASSIENWDTGELF; clone_size: many; j_call: TRBJ2-2; v_call: TRBV19
cdr3_aa: ASSRETGSGNEQF; clone_size: many; j_call: TRBJ2-1; v_call: TRBV18
cdr3_aa: ASSQEDSSGELF; clone_size: -; j_call: TRBJ2-2; v_call: TRBV4-2
cdr3_aa: SAIPLAGGNNEQF; clone_size: many; j_call: TRBJ2-1; v_call: TRBV20-1
cdr3_aa: ASSEGVAGGYEQY; clone_size: -; j_call: TRBJ2-7; v_call: TRBV10-2
cdr3_aa: ASSFSRSSNQPQH; clone_size: -; j_call: TRBJ1-5; v_call: TRBV28
cdr3_aa: ASSRRDSGNTIY; clone_size: many; j_call: TRBJ1-3; v_call: TRBV2
cdr3_aa: ASRQPPEENTEAF; clone_size: many; j_call: TRBJ1-1; v_call: TRBV2
cdr3_aa: ASMVVGPLH; clone_size: many; j_call: TRBJ1-6; v_call: TRBV28
cdr3_aa: SAVTDSNQPQH; clone_size: -; j_call: TRBJ1-5; v_call: TRBV20-1